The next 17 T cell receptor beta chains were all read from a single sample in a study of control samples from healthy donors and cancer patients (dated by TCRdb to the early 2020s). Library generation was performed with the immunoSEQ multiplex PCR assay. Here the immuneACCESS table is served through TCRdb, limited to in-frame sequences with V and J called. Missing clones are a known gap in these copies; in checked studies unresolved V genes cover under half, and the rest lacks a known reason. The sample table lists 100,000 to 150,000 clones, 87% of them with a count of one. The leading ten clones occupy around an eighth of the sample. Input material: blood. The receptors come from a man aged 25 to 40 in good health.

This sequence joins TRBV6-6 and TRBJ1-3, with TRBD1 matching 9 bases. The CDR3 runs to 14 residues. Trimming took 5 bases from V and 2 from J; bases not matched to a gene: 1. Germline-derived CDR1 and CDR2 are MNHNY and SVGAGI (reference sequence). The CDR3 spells CASSRQGAGNTIYF. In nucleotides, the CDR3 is TGTGCCAGCAGTCGACAGGGGGCTGGAAACACCATATATTTT.

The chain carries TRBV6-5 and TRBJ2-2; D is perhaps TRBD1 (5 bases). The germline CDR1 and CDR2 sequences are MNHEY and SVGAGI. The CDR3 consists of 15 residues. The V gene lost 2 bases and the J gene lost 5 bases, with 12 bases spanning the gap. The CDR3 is CASSYTLTATGELFF. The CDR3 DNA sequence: TGTGCCAGCAGTTACACTTTGACAGCAACCGGGGAGCTGTTTTTT.

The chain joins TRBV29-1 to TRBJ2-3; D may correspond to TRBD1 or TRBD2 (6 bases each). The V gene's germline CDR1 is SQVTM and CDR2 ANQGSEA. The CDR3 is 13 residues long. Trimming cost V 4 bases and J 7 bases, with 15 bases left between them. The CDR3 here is CSVVGGQDNTQYF. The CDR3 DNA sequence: TGCAGCGTTGTTGGGGGGCAGGATAATACGCAGTATTTT.

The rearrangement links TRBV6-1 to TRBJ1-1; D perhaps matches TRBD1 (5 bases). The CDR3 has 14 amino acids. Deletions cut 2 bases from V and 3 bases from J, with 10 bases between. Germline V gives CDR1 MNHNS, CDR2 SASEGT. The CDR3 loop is CASSENTGDTEAFF. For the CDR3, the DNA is TGTGCCAGCAGTGAAAATACGGGGGACACTGAAGCTTTCTTT.

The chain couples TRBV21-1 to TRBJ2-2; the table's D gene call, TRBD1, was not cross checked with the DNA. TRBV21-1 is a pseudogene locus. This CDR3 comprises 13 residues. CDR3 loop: CASSKGLGVELFF. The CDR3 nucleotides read TGTGCCAGCAGCAAAGGTCTGGGCGTGGAGCTGTTTTTT.

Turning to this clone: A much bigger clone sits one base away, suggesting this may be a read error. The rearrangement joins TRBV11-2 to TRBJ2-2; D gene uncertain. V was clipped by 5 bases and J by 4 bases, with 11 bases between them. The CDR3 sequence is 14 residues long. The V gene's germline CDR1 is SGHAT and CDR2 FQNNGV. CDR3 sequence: CASSKGPSTGELFF. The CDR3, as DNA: TGTGCCAGCAGCAAAGGCCCGAGCACCGGGGAGCTGTTTTTT.

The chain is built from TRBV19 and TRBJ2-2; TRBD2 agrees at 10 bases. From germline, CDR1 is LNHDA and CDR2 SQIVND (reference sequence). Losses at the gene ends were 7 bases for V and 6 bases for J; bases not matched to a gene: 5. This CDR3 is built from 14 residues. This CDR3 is CASTAGGPAGELFF. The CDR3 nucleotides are TGTGCCAGTACAGCGGGGGGGCCCGCCGGGGAGCTGTTTTTT.

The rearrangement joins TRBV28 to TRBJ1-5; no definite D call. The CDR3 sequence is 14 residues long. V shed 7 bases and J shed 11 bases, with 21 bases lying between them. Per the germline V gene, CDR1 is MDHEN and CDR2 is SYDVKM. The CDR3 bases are TGTGCCAGCACCCACGGCCCAGGCAGGTTGGCCCAGCATTTT. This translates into CASTHGPGRLAQHF.

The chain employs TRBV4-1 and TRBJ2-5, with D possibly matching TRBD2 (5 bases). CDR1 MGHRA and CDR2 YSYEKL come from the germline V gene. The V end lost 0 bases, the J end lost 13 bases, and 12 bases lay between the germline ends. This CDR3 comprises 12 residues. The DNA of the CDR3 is TGCGCCAGCAGCCAAGACGGCGGAGGCCCGTACTTC. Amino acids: CASSQDGGGPYF.

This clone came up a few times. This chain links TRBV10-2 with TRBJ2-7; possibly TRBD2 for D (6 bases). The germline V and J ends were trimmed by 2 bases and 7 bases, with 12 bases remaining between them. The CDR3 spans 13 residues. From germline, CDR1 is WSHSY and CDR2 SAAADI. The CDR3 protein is CASSETTGVEQYF. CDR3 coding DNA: TGCGCCAGCAGTGAGACGACGGGGGTTGAGCAGTACTTC.

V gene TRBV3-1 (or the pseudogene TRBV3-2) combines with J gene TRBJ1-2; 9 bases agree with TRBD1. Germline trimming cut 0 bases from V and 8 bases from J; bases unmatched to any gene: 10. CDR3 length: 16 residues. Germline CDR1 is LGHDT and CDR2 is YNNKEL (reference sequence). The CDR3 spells CASSQDSGTGTEGYTF. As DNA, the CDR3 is TGTGCCAGCAGCCAAGACTCCGGGACAGGGACAGAAGGCTACACCTTC.

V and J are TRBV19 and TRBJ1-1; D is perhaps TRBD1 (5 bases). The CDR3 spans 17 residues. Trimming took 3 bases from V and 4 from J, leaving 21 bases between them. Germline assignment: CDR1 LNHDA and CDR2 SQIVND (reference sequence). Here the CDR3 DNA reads TGTGCCAGTAGTATGTTTGGGACCAGGGCAGGAAGCACTGAAGCTTTCTTT. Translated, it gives CASSMFGTRAGSTEAFF.

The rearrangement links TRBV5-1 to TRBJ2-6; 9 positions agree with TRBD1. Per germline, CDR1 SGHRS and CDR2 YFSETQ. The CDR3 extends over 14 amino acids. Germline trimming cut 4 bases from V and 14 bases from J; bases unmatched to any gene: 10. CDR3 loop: CASSIPGQGLFLTF. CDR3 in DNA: TGCGCCAGCAGCATTCCGGGACAGGGTCTGTTCCTGACTTTC.

The CDR3 here is CASSPGQAREQYF. The CDR3 DNA reads as TGTGCCAGCAGTCCGGGACAGGCTCGCGAGCAGTACTTC. The genes are TRBV12-3 or TRBV12-4 and TRBJ2-7, with TRBD1 matching 8 bases. This CDR3 has 13 residues. The V and J ends lost 5 bases and 6 bases, in that order; junction bases with no gene match: 6.

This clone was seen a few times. CDR3 region: CASSVGRGGTDTQYF. Written as DNA, the CDR3 is TGTGCCAGCAGCGTAGGGCGGGGGGGCACAGATACGCAGTATTTT. The chain is built from TRBV9 and TRBJ2-3; 8 positions match TRBD2. The CDR3 is 15 residues long. Unmatched junction bases numbered 1, after V lost 0 bases and J lost 1 base. The germline CDR1 and CDR2 sequences are SGDLS and YYNGEE.

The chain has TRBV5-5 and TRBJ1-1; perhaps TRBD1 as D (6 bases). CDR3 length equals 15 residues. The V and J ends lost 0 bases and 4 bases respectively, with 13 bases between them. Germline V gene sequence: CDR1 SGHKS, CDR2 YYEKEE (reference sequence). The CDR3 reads CASSLGIEGGTEAFF. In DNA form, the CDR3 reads TGTGCCAGCAGCTTGGGAATCGAAGGGGGCACTGAAGCTTTCTTT.

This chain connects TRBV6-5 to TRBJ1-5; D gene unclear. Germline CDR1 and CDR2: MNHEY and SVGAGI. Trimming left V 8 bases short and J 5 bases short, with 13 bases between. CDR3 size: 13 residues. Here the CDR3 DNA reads TGTGCCAGCGGTCGGGAATTCGATCAGCCCCAGCATTTT. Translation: CASGREFDQPQHF.